This T cell receptor beta chain was documented in a study of PD-L1 blockade in urothelial cancer. For the study at large: Anywhere from 0 to 3 prior chemotherapy regimens had been received by patients. After treatment start, blood was analyzed at 3 weeks (second dose) and at 6 weeks. Points from the study as a whole: Survival was better when pretreatment blood TCR clonality fell below the median. Larger 3-week expansion of tumor-associated blood clones was seen in durable-benefit patients.

Only one count was recorded for this clone. Its antigen is not identified. V was shortened by 7 bases and J by 7 bases, with 17 bases between the two germline ends. Germline V gene lookup returns CDR1 MDHEN and CDR2 SYDVKM. This CDR3 spans 14 amino acids. Assay: immunoSEQ multiplex PCR; the TCRdb copy retains only in-frame clones and omits some. The sample lists about 76,000 clones; approximately 89% were seen once. Time point reported: peripheral blood 6 weeks after treatment start. This chain uses TRBV28 with TRBJ1-5; D possibly corresponds to TRBD1 (5 bases). The sample in question was PBMCs, obtained around atezolizumab (anti-PD-L1) treatment. The sequence came from a woman over 75 with urothelial cancer. The CDR3 sequence is CASTPGGGLQPQHF. The CDR3 nucleotides read TGTGCCAGCACCCCGGGGGGAGGGCTACAGCCCCAGCATTTT.